This TCR beta chain was identified in a study of cytomegalovirus exposure and HLA in healthy donors. Study-level information: The 120 validation repertoires matched the 600 to 700 first-cohort repertoires in platform, a later analysis reported. General study points: Among the CMV-associated chains, three were confirmed in vitro as specific for CMV antigens. The classifier reportedly diagnosed cytomegalovirus status with high sensitivity and specificity.

This clone was seen once. What it recognizes is unknown. The donors were members of the approximately 120-subject validation cohort (separate from the approximately 670-subject first cohort). Some clones are missing from TCRdb's copy, which holds only in-frame ones; the method was immunoSEQ multiplex PCR. The sample carries about 63,000 clones, around 92% recorded once. The clonotype comes from a woman aged 18 to 35 in good health and CMV-seronegative. The sample was PBMCs.

The DNA for the CDR3 is TGTGCCAGTAGTATTCCCCACTTGGGGGGTCAGCCCCAGCATTTT. Amino acids: CASSIPHLGGQPQHF. The chain couples TRBV19 to TRBJ1-5; D possibly corresponds to TRBD1 (5 bases). V was clipped by 3 bases and J by 6 bases, with 15 bases between them. The length of the CDR3 is 15 residues. Germline CDR1 reads LNHDA; CDR2 reads SQIVND (reference sequence).